The entry below gives a single T cell receptor beta chain sequence along with its context. The target antigen is unknown. This entry is derived from a study of T cell responses to AZD1222 COVID-19 vaccine. Study results and caveats: Spike-wide coverage was observed for vaccine-associated CD4 TCRs, with dominant responses at 160-218 and 743-854. Increases in Spike-specific TCR breadth and depth were seen after two AZD1222 doses. No day 14 peak samples; only post-peak repertoires were characterized.

This CDR3 spans 14 amino acids. Germline V gives CDR1 MGHDK, CDR2 SYGVNS. The germline V and J ends were trimmed by 5 bases and 11 bases, with 21 bases remaining between them. The method was immunoSEQ multiplex PCR; TCRdb's version includes in-frame clones alone and lacks a portion of them. The data show roughly 150,000 clones, approximately 90% seen once. The specimen comprised peripheral blood, sampled 28 days after the second AZD1222 dose. V usage is TRBV25-1 and J usage is TRBJ1-2; no reliable D call. The clonotype was recovered from an adult who received the AZD1222 COVID-19 vaccine. The DNA of the CDR3 is TGTGCCAGCAGTCCCCCCTCGGGCGGGTGGGAGTACACCTTC. It is translated as CASSPPSGGWEYTF.